This entry describes one T cell receptor (beta chain). The data belong to a study of PD-L1 blockade in urothelial cancer. The protocol was immunoSEQ multiplex PCR, while the TCRdb copy is restricted to in-frame clones and leaves out a portion. The table records 35,000 to 50,000 clones, over 65% of them present only once. CDR3 size: 12 residues. Germline loops: CDR1 MNHNY, CDR2 SVGAGI (reference sequence). V dropped 6 bases and J dropped 4 bases, with 8 bases sitting between them. The sequence was collected from a man in his sixties or seventies with urothelial cancer. The J gene is TRBJ2-3, the V gene TRBV6-6; unclear D gene. The sample here was PBMCs, taken around atezolizumab (anti-PD-L1) treatment. The CDR3 loop is CASSLAPDTQYF. The CDR3 DNA follows: TGTGCCAGCAGCCTGGCCCCAGATACGCAGTATTTT.